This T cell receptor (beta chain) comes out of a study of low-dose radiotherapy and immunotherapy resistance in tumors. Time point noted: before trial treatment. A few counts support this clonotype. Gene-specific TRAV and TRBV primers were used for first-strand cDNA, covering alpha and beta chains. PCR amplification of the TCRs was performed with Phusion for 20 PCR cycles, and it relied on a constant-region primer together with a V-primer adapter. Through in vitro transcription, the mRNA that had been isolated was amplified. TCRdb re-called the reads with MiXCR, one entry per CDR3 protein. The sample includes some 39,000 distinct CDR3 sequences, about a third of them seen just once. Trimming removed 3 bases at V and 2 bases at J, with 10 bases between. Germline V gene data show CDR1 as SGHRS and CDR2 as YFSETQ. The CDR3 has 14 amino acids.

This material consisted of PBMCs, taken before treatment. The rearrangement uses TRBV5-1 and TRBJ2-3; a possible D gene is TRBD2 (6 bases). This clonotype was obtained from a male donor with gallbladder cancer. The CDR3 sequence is CASSSGGYTDTQYF. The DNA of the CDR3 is TGCGCCAGCAGCTCCGGAGGGTACACAGATACGCAGTATTTT.